This T cell receptor beta chain was identified during a study of T-cell memory formation after mild COVID-19. Overall study findings and caveats: Several responding clones turned up in pre-infection memory, indicating that cross-reactive memory may have taken part.

As for this clonotype: Its antigen is unknown.

TCRalpha and TCRbeta libraries used 5'RACE with constant-segment primers and UMIs. MiXCR, applied by TCRdb to the 5' RACE reads, yields one record per CDR3 protein. The sample contains around 310,000 distinct CDR3 sequences, more than 20% of which appear only once. This clonotype was obtained from a man aged 18 to 35 who had mild COVID-19 (a few samples of this study predate the infection). Cell type and time point are not known. Sequenced material: PBMCs or a T cell subset sorted from them (not recorded which).

The CDR3 bases are TGTGCCAGCAGAGTAAGGGGGACTAATTCACCCCTCCACTTT. Residues: CASRVRGTNSPLHF. This chain connects TRBV12-3 or TRBV12-4 to TRBJ1-6, with D maybe TRBD1 (6 bases). The length of the CDR3 is 14 residues. Deletions cut 6 bases from V and 6 bases from J, with 12 bases between.